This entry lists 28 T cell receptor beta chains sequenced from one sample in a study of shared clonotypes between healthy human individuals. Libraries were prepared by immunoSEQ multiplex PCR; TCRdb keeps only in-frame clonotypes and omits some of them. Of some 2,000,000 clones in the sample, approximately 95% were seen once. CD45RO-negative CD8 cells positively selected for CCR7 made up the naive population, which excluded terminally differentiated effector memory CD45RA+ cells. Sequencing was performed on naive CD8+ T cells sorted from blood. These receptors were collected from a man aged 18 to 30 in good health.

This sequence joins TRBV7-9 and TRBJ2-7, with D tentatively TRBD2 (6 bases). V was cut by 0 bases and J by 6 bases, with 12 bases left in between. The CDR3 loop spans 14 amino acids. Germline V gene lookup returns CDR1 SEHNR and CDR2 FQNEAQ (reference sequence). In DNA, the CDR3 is TGTGCCAGCAGCTTAGCAGGCATCGGGAGCGAGCAGTACTTC. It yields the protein CASSLAGIGSEQYF.

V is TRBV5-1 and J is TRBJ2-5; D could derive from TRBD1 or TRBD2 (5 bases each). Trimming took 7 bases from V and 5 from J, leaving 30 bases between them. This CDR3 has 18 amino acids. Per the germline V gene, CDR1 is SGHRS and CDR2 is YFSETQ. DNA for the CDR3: TGCGCCAGCCGATCTGGCCCACAGGCCTGGGGGACGTTCGAGACCCAGTACTTC. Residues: CASRSGPQAWGTFETQYF.

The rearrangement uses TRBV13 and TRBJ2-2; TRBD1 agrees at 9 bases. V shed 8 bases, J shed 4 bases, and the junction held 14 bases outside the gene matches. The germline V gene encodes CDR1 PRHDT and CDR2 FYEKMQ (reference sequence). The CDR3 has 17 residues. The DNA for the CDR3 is TGTGCCAGCCTGCTCGCCTCCGGGACAGGGAGCACCGGGGAGCTGTTTTTT. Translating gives CASLLASGTGSTGELFF.

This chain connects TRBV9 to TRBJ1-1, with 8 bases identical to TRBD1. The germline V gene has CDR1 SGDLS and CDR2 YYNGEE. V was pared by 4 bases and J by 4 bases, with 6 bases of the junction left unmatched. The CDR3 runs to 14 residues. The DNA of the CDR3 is TGTGCCAGCAGCCCCCACAGGGGGGCCACTGAAGCTTTCTTT. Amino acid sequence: CASSPHRGATEAFF.

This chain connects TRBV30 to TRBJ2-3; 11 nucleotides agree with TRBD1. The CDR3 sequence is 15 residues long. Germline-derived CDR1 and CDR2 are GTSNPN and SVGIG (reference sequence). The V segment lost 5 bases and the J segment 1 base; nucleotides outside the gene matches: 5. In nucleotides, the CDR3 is TGTGCCTGGGGACAGGGGGCAATAGGCACAGATACGCAGTATTTT. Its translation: CAWGQGAIGTDTQYF.

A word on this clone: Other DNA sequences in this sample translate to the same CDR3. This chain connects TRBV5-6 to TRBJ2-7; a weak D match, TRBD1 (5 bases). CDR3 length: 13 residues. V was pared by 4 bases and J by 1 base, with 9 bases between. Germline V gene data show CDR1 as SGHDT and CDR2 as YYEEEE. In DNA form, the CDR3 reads TGTGCCAGCAGCCCGGACATATCCTACGAGCAGTACTTC. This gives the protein CASSPDISYEQYF. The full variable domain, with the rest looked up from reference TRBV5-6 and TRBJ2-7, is DAGVTQSPTHLIKTRGQQVTLRCSPKSGHDTVSWYQQALGQGPQFIFQYYEEEERQRGNFPDRFSGHQFPNYSSELNVNALLLGDSALYLCASSPDISYEQYFGPGTRLTVT.

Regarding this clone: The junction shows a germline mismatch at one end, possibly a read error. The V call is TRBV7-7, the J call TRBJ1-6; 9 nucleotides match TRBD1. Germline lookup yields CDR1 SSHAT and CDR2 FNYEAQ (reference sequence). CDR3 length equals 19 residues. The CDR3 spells CASSLGGGQGPTYNSPLHF. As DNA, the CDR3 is TGTGCTAGCAGCTTAGGAGGAGGACAGGGGCCAACCTATAATTCACCCCTCCACTTT.

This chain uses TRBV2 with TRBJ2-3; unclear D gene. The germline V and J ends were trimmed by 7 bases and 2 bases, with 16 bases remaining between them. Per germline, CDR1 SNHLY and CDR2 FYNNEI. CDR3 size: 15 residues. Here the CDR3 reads CASTSGVSNTDTQYF. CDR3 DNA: TGTGCCAGCACCTCTGGAGTGTCTAACACAGATACGCAGTATTTT.

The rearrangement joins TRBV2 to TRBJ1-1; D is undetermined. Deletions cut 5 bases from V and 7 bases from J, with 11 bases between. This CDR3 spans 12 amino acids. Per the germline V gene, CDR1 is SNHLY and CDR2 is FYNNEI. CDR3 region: CASSKFGVEAFF. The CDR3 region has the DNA TGTGCCAGCAGTAAATTTGGAGTTGAAGCTTTCTTT.

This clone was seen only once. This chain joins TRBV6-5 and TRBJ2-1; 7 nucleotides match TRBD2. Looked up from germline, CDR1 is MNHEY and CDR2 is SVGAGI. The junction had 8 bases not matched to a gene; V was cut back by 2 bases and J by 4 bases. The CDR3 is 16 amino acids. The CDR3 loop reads CASSYGLEGTYNEQFF. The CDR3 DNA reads TGTGCCAGCAGTTACGGACTAGAGGGAACTTACAATGAGCAGTTCTTC.

The CDR3 nucleotides are TGTGCCAGCAGCCGGGACAGGCAAGAGACCCAGTACTTC. Amino acids: CASSRDRQETQYF. The chain links TRBV5-4 to TRBJ2-5; 8 nucleotides match TRBD1. This CDR3 has 13 amino acids. With V trimmed by 4 bases and J by 2 bases, 1 base remained unmatched. The V gene's germline CDR1 is SGHNT and CDR2 YYREEE (reference sequence).

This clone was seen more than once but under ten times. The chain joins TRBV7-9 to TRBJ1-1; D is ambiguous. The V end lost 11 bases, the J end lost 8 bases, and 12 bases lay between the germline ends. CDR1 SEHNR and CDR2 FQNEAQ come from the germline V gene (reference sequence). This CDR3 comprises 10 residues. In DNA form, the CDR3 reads TGTGCCGCTGGGGTAATCGAAGCTTTCTTT. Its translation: CAAGVIEAFF.

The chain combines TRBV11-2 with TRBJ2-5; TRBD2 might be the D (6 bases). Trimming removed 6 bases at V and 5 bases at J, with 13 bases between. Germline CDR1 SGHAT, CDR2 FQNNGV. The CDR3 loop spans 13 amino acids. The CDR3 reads CASRPRGMETQYF. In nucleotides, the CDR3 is TGTGCCAGCAGGCCCCGGGGGATGGAGACCCAGTACTTC.

CDR3 coding DNA: TGCAGCGTTGAGTTTGGTGACTCCTACGAGCAGTACTTC. Its translation is CSVEFGDSYEQYF. V usage is TRBV29-1 and J usage is TRBJ2-7, with D unresolved. The V end lost 3 bases, the J end lost 0 bases, and 9 bases lay between the germline ends. CDR3 size: 13 residues. The germline V gene encodes CDR1 SQVTM and CDR2 ANQGSEA.

For the CDR3, the DNA is TGTGCCAGCAGTTTCCTTGCCAGCGGTGGGGGCTACACCTTC. It yields the protein CASSFLASGGGYTF. The V and J genes are TRBV27 and TRBJ1-2, with D hard to call. V lost 3 bases and J lost 8, with 16 bases in between. CDR1 is MNHEY, CDR2 SMNVEV, per germline (reference sequence). CDR3 length: 14 residues.

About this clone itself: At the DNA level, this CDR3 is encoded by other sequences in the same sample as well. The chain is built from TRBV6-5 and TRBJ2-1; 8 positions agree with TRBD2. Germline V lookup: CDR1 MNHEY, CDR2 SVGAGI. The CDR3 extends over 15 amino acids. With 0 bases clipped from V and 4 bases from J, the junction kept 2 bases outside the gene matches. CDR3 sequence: CASSYSGLGYNEQFF. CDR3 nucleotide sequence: TGTGCCAGCAGTTACTCGGGACTAGGATACAATGAGCAGTTCTTC.

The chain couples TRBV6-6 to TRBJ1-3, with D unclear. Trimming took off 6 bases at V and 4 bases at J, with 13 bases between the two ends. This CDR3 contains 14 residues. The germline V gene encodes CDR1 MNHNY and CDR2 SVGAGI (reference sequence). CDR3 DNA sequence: TGTGCCAGCAGCCGCTTGCCTGGGGGAAACACCATATATTTT. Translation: CASSRLPGGNTIYF.

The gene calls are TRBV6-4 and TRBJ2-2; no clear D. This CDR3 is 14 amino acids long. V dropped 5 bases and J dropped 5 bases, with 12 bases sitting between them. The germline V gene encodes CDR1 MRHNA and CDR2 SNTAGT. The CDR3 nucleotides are TGTGCCAGCAGTCCCCAGCCGGCAACCGGGGAGCTGTTTTTT. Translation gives CASSPQPATGELFF.

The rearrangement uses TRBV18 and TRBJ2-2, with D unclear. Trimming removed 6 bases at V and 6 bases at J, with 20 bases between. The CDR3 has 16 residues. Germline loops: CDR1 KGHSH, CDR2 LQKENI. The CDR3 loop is CASSSPELLVPGELFF. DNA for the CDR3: TGTGCCAGCTCGTCTCCGGAACTCCTGGTCCCCGGGGAGCTGTTTTTT.

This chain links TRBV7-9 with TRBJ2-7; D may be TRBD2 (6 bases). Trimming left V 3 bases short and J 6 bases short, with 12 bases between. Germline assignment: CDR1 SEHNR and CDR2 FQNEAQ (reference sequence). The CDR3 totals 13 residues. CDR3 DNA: TGTGCCAGCAGCTTCGCGGAGGGGCGCGAGCAGTACTTC. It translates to CASSFAEGREQYF.

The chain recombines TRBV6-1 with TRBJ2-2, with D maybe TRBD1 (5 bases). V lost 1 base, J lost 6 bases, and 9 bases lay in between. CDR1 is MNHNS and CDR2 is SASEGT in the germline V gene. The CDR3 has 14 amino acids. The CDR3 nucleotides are TGTGCCAGCAGTGAAGGAGCAGGGTCCGGGGAGCTGTTTTTT. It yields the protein CASSEGAGSGELFF.

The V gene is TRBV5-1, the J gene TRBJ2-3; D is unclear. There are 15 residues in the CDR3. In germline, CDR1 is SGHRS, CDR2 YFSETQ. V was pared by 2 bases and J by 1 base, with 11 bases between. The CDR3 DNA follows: TGCGCCAGCAGCTTAAAAACAGAGGGCACAGATACGCAGTATTTT. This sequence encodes CASSLKTEGTDTQYF. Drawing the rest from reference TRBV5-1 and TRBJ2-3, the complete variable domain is KAGVTQTPRYLIKTRGQQVTLSCSPISGHRSVSWYQQTPGQGLQFLFEYFSETQRNKGNFPGRFSGRQFSNSRSEMNVSTLELGDSALYLCASSLKTEGTDTQYFGPGTRLTVL.

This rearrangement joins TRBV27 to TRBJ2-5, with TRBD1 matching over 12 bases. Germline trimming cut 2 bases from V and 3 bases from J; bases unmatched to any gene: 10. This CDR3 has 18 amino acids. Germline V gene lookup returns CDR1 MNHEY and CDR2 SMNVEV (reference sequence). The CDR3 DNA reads TGTGCCAGCAGTTTAGCCCAACCGGGACAGGGGGCTAAAGAGACCCAGTACTTC. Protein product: CASSLAQPGQGAKETQYF.

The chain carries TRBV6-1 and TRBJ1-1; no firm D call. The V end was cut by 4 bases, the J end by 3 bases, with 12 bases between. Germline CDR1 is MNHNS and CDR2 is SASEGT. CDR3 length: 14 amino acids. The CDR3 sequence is CASSAPQSYTEAFF. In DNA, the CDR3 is TGTGCCAGCAGTGCTCCACAGAGCTACACTGAAGCTTTCTTT.

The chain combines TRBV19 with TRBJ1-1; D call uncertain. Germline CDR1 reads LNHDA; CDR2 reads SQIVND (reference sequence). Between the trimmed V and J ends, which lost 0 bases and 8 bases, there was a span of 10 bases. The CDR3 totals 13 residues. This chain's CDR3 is CASSIDVAAEAFF. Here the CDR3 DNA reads TGTGCCAGTAGTATAGATGTCGCGGCAGAAGCTTTCTTT.

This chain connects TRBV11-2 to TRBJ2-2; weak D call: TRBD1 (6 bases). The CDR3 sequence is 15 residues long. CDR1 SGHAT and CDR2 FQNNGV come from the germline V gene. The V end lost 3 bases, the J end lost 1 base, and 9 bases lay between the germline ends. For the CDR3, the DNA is TGTGCCAGCAGCTTTGGGGGCCTGAACACCGGGGAGCTGTTTTTT. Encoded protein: CASSFGGLNTGELFF.

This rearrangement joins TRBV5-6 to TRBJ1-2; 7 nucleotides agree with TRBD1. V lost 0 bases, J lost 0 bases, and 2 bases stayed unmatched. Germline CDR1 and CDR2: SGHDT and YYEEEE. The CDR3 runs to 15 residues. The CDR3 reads CASSLGQGANYGYTF. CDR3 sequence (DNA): TGTGCCAGCAGCTTGGGACAGGGAGCTAACTATGGCTACACCTTC.

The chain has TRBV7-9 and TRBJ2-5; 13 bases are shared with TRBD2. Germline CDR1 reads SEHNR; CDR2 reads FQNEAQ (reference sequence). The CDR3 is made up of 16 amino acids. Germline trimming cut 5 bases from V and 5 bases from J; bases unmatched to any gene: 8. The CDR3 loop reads CASSPLLAGGPETQYF. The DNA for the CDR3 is TGTGCCAGCAGCCCCCTACTAGCGGGAGGGCCGGAGACCCAGTACTTC.